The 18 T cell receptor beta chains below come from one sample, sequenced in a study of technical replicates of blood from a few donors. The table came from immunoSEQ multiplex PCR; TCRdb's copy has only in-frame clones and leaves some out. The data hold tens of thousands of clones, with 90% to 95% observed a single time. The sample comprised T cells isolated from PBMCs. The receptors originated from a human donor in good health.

CDR3 bases: TGTGCCAGCAGCTCCCAAGATACTAGCGGGAATACCTACGAGCAGTACTTC. Its translation is CASSSQDTSGNTYEQYF. The chain uses TRBV7-9 and TRBJ2-7, with TRBD2 identical over 10 bases. Germline values: CDR1 SEHNR, CDR2 FQNEAQ (reference sequence). V gave up 4 bases and J gave up 2 bases; unmatched junction bases: 11. The CDR3 is 17 residues long. Full variable domain (missing parts from reference TRBV7-9 and TRBJ2-7): DTGVSQNPRHKITKRGQNVTFRCDPISEHNRLYWYRQTLGQGPEFLTYFQNEAQLEKSRLLSDRFSAERPKGSFSTLEIQRTEQGDSAMYLCASSSQDTSGNTYEQYFGPGTRLTVT.

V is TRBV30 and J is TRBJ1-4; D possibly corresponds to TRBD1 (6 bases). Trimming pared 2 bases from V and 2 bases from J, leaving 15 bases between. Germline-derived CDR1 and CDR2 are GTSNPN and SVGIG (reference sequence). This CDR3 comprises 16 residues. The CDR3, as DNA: TGTGCCTGGAGTTTAAGGGGGGGGCCTACTAATGAAAAACTGTTTTTT. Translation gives CAWSLRGGPTNEKLFF.

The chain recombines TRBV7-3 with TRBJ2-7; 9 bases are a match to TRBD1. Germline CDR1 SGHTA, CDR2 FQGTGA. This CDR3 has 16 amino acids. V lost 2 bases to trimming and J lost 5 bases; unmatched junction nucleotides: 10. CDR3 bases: TGTGCCAGCAGCTTATCGTTAGGGACAGGGAGCAACGAGCAGTACTTC. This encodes CASSLSLGTGSNEQYF.

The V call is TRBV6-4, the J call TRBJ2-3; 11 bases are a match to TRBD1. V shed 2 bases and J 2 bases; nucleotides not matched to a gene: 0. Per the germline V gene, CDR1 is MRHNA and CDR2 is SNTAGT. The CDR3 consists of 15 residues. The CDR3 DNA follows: TGTGCCAGCAGTGACGGACAGGGGGCCACAGATACGCAGTATTTT. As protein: CASSDGQGATDTQYF.

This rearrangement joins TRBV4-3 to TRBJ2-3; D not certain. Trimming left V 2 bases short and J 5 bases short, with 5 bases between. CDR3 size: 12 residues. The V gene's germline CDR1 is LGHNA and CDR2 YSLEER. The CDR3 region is CASSQFQDTQYF. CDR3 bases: TGCGCCAGCAGCCAATTTCAAGATACGCAGTATTTT.

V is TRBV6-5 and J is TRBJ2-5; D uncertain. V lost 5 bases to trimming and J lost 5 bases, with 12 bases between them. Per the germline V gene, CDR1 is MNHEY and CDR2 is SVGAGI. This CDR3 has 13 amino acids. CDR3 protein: CASSQPAVETQYF. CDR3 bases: TGTGCCAGCAGTCAACCGGCGGTGGAGACCCAGTACTTC.

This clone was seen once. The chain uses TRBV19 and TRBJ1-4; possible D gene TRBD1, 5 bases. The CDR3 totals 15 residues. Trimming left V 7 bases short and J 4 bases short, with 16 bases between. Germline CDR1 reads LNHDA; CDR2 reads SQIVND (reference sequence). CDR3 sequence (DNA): TGTGCCAGTATTTCGGAGACGGGGGTTAATGAAAAACTGTTTTTT. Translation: CASISETGVNEKLFF.

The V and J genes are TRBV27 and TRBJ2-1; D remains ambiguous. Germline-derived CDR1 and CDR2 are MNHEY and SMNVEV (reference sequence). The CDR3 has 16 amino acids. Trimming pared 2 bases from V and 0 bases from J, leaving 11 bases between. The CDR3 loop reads CASSLARWSSYNEQFF. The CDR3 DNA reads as TGTGCCAGCAGTTTAGCTAGGTGGAGCTCCTACAATGAGCAGTTCTTC.

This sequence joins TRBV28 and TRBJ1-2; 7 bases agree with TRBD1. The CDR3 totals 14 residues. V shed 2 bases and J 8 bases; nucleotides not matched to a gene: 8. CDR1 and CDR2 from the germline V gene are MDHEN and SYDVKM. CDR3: CASSLTDRVSGYTF. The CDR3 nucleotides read TGTGCCAGCAGTTTAACTGACAGGGTTAGCGGCTACACCTTC.

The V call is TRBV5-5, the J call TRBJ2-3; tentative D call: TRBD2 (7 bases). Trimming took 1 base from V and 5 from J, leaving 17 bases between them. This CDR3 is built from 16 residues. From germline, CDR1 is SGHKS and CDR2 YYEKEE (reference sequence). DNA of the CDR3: TGTGCCAGCAGCTTGCAGGGGAGGGACACTGTAGATACGCAGTATTTT. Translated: CASSLQGRDTVDTQYF.

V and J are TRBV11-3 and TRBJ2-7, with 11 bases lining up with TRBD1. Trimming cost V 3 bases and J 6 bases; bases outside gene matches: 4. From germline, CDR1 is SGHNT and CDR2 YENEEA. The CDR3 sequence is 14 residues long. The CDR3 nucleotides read TGTGCCAGCAGCTTGAGGACAGGGGGCTTCGAGCAGTACTTC. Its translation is CASSLRTGGFEQYF.

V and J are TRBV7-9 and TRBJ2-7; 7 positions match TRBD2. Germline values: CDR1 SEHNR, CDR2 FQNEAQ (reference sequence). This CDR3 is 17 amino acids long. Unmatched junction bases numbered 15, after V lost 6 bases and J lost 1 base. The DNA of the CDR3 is TGTGCCAGCAGACGTGCTCCGGGACTACCCTTTTCCTACGAGCAGTACTTC. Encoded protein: CASRRAPGLPFSYEQYF.

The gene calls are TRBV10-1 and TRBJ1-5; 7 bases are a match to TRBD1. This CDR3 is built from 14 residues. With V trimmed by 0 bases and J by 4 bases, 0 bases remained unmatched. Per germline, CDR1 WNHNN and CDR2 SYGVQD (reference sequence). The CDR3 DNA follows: TGCGCCAGCAGTGAGTCCAGGGGGAATCAGCCCCAGCATTTT. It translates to CASSESRGNQPQHF.

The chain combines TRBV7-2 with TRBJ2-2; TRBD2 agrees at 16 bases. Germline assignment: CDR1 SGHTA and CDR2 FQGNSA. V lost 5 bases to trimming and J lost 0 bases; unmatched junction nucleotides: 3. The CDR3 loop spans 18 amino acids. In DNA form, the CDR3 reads TGTGCCAGCAGCCAGGGACTAGCGGGAGGGCCGAACACCGGGGAGCTGTTTTTT. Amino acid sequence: CASSQGLAGGPNTGELFF.

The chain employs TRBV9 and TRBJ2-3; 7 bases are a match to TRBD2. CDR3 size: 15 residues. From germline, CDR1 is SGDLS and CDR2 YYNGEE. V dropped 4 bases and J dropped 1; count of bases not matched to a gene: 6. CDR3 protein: CASSLWGGGTDTQYF. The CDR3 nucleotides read TGTGCCAGCAGCCTATGGGGAGGGGGCACAGATACGCAGTATTTT.

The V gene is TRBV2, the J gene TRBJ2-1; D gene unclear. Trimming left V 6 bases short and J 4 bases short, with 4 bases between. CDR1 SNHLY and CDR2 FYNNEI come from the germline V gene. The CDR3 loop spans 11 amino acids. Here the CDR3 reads CASSAYNEQFF. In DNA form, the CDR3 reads TGTGCCAGCAGCGCGTACAATGAGCAGTTCTTC.

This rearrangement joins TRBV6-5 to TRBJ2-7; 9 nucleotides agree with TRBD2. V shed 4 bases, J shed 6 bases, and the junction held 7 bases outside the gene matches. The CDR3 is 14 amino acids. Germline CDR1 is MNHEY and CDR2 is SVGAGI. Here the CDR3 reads CASSWIAGAIEQYF. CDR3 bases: TGTGCCAGCAGTTGGATAGCGGGAGCAATCGAGCAGTACTTC.

CDR3 residues: CASSLIFTPGANVLTF. The CDR3 DNA reads TGTGCCAGCAGCTTGATTTTTACTCCGGGGGCCAACGTCCTGACTTTC. This chain connects TRBV5-8 to TRBJ2-6; unclear D gene. V dropped 1 base and J dropped 4 bases, with 12 bases sitting between them. The CDR3 is 16 amino acids. Germline V CDR1 and CDR2: SGHTS, YDEGEE. The whole variable domain, filled in from reference TRBV5-8 and TRBJ2-6, reads EAGVTQSPTHLIKTRGQQATLRCSPISGHTSVYWYQQALGLGLQFLLWYDEGEERNRGNFPPRFSGRQFPNYSSELNVNALELEDSALYLCASSLIFTPGANVLTFGAGSRLTVL.